Given below is one TCR beta chain in context. What it recognizes is unknown. The data derive from a study of T cells in tuberculosis. Study summary: A South African cohort included IGRA-negative adolescents, latently infected IGRA-positive adolescents and adults with active tuberculosis. Study-level results: Active tuberculosis patients had shorter CDR3-alpha; the beta difference was nonsignificant. Using the GMM-specific repertoire gave about 85% accuracy versus 70% with motifs.

Germline CDR1 reads LNHNV; CDR2 reads YYDKDF (reference sequence). The CDR3 consists of 14 residues. The V and J ends lost 0 bases and 6 bases respectively, with 11 bases between them. Assay used: immunoSEQ multiplex PCR; TCRdb lists only in-frame clones, some missing. Here the sample spans under 45,000 clones, nearly 95% being singletons. This clonotype originated in a donor between 10 and 35 years old with latent tuberculosis or without tuberculosis infection. The chain links TRBV15 to TRBJ1-1; D not certain. The specimen sequenced was PBMCs. CDR3 in amino acids: CATSRDKGRAEAFF. CDR3 DNA: TGTGCCACCAGCAGAGATAAAGGGAGAGCTGAAGCTTTCTTT.